The clone carrying this T cell receptor beta chain appeared once. The target antigen is unknown. Germline loops: CDR1 PRHDT, CDR2 FYEKMQ (reference sequence). The V segment lost 3 bases and the J segment 5 bases; nucleotides outside the gene matches: 4. The CDR3 sequence is 14 residues long. PCR was performed using 60 Vbeta and 13 Jbeta primers. Sequencing was performed with immunoSEQ multiplex PCR; in TCRdb, only in-frame clones are kept and a portion is missing. The data show 150,000 to 200,000 clones, around 86% seen once. The record originates from a study of cytomegalovirus exposure and HLA in healthy donors. General study results and limits: With later analysis, a missense DCLRE1C variant became linked to TCR beta V- and J-gene trimming.

The chain couples TRBV13 to TRBJ1-2, with 9 bases identical to TRBD1. The source material was PBMCs. This sequence was found in a girl aged 2 to 10 in good health and CMV-seropositive. CDR3 amino acids: CASSLDRGEYGYTF. CDR3 DNA: TGTGCCAGCAGCTTGGACAGGGGAGAGTATGGCTACACCTTC.